The 14 T cell receptor beta chains presented below share a single source sample, sequenced in a study of neurological immune-mediated disorders. In TCRdb, the 5' RACE reads were re-called with MiXCR into one record per CDR3 protein. The table shows some 4,500 distinct CDR3 sequences, with about a quarter occurring only once. The sample taken for sequencing was CD8+ T cells from blood. These receptors all come from a woman aged 55 to 70 with HTLV-1-associated myelopathy (HAM/TSP).

Sample share makes this clonotype medium-sized. The chain has TRBV14 and TRBJ1-1; no clear D gene. Germline assignment: CDR1 SGHDN and CDR2 FVKESK. V was pared by 0 bases and J by 3 bases, with 20 bases between. This CDR3 has 18 amino acids. In DNA, the CDR3 is TGTGCCAGCAGCCAAGAACAATTGGGAGGCAGCCAGGACACTGAAGCTTTCTTT. Translation gives CASSQEQLGGSQDTEAFF. Filled out from reference TRBV14 and TRBJ1-1, the complete variable domain reads EAGVTQFPSHSVIEKGQTVTLRCDPISGHDNLYWYRRVMGKEIKFLLHFVKESKQDESGMPNNRFLAERTGGTYSTLKVQPAELEDSGVYFCASSQEQLGGSQDTEAFFGQGTRLTVV.

V is TRBV18 and J is TRBJ2-7; D not resolved. Trimming took 3 bases from V and 0 from J, leaving 9 bases between them. The CDR3 sequence is 14 residues long. Germline V gene data show CDR1 as KGHSH and CDR2 as LQKENI. The CDR3 spells CASSPKDLSYEQYF. The CDR3 bases are TGTGCCAGCTCACCTAAGGACCTCTCCTACGAGCAGTACTTC.

The chain combines TRBV4-3 with TRBJ2-1, with TRBD2 as a possible D gene (6 bases). Germline V gene sequence: CDR1 LGHNA, CDR2 YSLEER. Trimming removed 1 base at V and 1 base at J, with 11 bases between. This CDR3 is built from 16 residues. The CDR3 protein is CASSQGASGSYNEQFF. The CDR3 nucleotides are TGCGCCAGCAGCCAAGGAGCAAGCGGGTCCTACAATGAGCAGTTCTTC.

The sample holds many counts of this clonotype. J is TRBJ2-7 and V is TRBV21-1. TRBV21-1 is a documented pseudogene. The CDR3 covers 14 residues. CDR3 loop: CASSKDHGLPEQYF. The CDR3 nucleotides are TGTGCCAGCAGCAAAGATCACGGCTTACCCGAGCAGTACTTC.

This clonotype is labeled medium-sized. The genes are TRBV20-1 and TRBJ2-7, with a weak D call TRBD2 (6 bases). This CDR3 is 16 amino acids long. V lost 0 bases and J lost 4, with 19 bases in between. Per germline, CDR1 DFQATT and CDR2 SNEGSKA (reference sequence). This chain's CDR3 is CSARDQGDSSKYEQYF. CDR3 nucleotides: TGCAGTGCTAGAGACCAAGGGGACTCAAGCAAATACGAGCAGTACTTC.

This clonotype is medium-sized by share. The chain couples TRBV7-9 to TRBJ2-5; D is ambiguous. V was trimmed by 11 bases and J by 5 bases, leaving 12 bases between them. Germline assignment: CDR1 SEHNR and CDR2 FQNEAQ (reference sequence). The CDR3 contains 11 residues. The CDR3 spells CAGSGDETQYF. Written as DNA, the CDR3 is TGTGCCGGATCGGGCGATGAGACCCAGTACTTC.

This clonotype was counted ten times or more. The gene calls are TRBV29-1 and TRBJ2-7; D gene uncertain. In germline, CDR1 is SQVTM, CDR2 ANQGSEA. The length of the CDR3 is 13 residues. In DNA, the CDR3 is TGCAGTTTCACTTCTTTGAATGCCTACGAGCAGTACTTC. It encodes CSFTSLNAYEQYF.

This clonotype was seen at least ten times. The V and J genes are TRBV5-1 and TRBJ2-3; the match to TRBD2 covers 13 bases. The CDR3 is 16 residues long. Germline V gene sequence: CDR1 SGHRS, CDR2 YFSETQ. Germline trimming cut 4 bases from V and 6 bases from J; bases unmatched to any gene: 8. CDR3 DNA: TGCGCCAGCAGCACCGGGACTAGCGGGATGGTGGATACGCAGTATTTT. It specifies CASSTGTSGMVDTQYF.

This clonotype came up many times. The J gene is TRBJ1-2, the V gene TRBV7-9; 8 nucleotides line up with TRBD1. CDR3 length: 12 amino acids. Trimming cost V 5 bases and J 6 bases; bases outside gene matches: 2. Germline-derived CDR1 and CDR2 are SEHNR and FQNEAQ (reference sequence). The CDR3, as DNA: TGTGCCAGCAGCATGACAGGGGATGGCTACACCTTC. Protein: CASSMTGDGYTF.

The gene calls are TRBV5-1 and TRBJ1-1; 11 bases match TRBD1. Germline CDR1 and CDR2: SGHRS and YFSETQ. Trimming removed 4 bases from V and 4 bases from J; junction bases left unmatched: 6. The CDR3 runs to 15 residues. This CDR3 reads CASSLYGTGGTEAFF. CDR3 coding DNA: TGCGCCAGCAGCCTTTACGGGACAGGGGGCACTGAAGCTTTCTTT.

Judged by abundance, this clonotype is medium-sized. This rearrangement joins TRBV7-9 to TRBJ2-7; D is unclear. Trimming left V 5 bases short and J 3 bases short, with 14 bases between. Germline loops: CDR1 SEHNR, CDR2 FQNEAQ (reference sequence). The CDR3 extends over 14 amino acids. The CDR3 here is CASSPVATIYEQYF. CDR3 bases: TGTGCCAGCAGCCCGGTGGCCACGATCTACGAGCAGTACTTC. Full variable domain (missing parts from reference TRBV7-9 and TRBJ2-7): DTGVSQNPRHKITKRGQNVTFRCDPISEHNRLYWYRQTLGQGPEFLTYFQNEAQLEKSRLLSDRFSAERPKGSFSTLEIQRTEQGDSAMYLCASSPVATIYEQYFGPGTRLTVT.

This clonotype was observed at least ten times. The chain links TRBV24-1 to TRBJ2-1; D perhaps matches TRBD2 (6 bases). Germline loops: CDR1 KGHDR, CDR2 SFDVKD. The CDR3 runs to 11 residues. V lost 4 bases and J lost 10, with 7 bases in between. CDR3 nucleotides: TGTGCCACCAGTGAGGCGGGAGAGCAGTTCTTC. Protein product: CATSEAGEQFF.

This clonotype is labeled as hyperexpanded. The V gene is TRBV2, the J gene TRBJ1-2, with 10 bases identical to TRBD1. The germline V gene has CDR1 SNHLY and CDR2 FYNNEI. V shed 5 bases and J 2 bases; nucleotides not matched to a gene: 8. This CDR3 contains 16 residues. CDR3 DNA: TGTGCCAGCAGTAACCCCGGACAGGGGGTAAACTATGGCTACACCTTC. This encodes CASSNPGQGVNYGYTF.

This rearrangement joins TRBV19 to TRBJ2-1; a weak D match, TRBD2 (5 bases). Per the germline V gene, CDR1 is LNHDA and CDR2 is SQIVND (reference sequence). The V and J ends lost 2 bases and 7 bases respectively, with 9 bases between them. This CDR3 spans 13 amino acids. The CDR3 region has the DNA TGTGCCAGTAGTATATCGAGCGGAAATGAGCAGTTCTTC. Protein: CASSISSGNEQFF. The full variable domain, with the rest looked up from reference TRBV19 and TRBJ2-1, is DGGITQSPKYLFRKEGQNVTLSCEQNLNHDAMYWYRQDPGQGLRLIYYSQIVNDFQKGDIAEGYSVSREKKESFPLTVTSAQKNPTAFYLCASSISSGNEQFFGPGTRLTVL.